One sample yielded the 19 T cell receptor beta chains listed below, sequenced in a study of technical replicates of blood from a few donors. Profiled with immunoSEQ multiplex PCR; TCRdb holds only in-frame clones, not every one. There are approximately 87,000 clones in the sample; 75% to 95% occur only once, and about 0.35% lies in the top ten. The sample consisted of T cells isolated from PBMCs. The source of these receptors is a human donor in good health. Some clones in this sample may be carry-over from other donors' samples.

This clone was found once. V usage is TRBV10-3 and J usage is TRBJ1-3; 7 bases fit TRBD1. V shed 3 bases and J 2 bases; nucleotides not matched to a gene: 4. This CDR3 region has 15 residues. Germline CDR1 reads ENHRY; CDR2 reads SYGVKD. CDR3 region: CAISDEDRPGNTIYF. The CDR3 DNA is TGTGCCATCAGTGACGAGGACAGGCCTGGAAACACCATATATTTT.

The rearrangement links TRBV18 to TRBJ1-6; TRBD1 matches 7 bases. With 0 bases clipped from V and 7 bases from J, the junction kept 9 bases outside the gene matches. The CDR3 extends over 17 amino acids. CDR1 KGHSH and CDR2 LQKENI come from the germline V gene. The CDR3 here is CASSPPRQGGQNSPLHF. The CDR3 DNA is TGTGCCAGCTCACCACCTCGGCAGGGGGGCCAGAATTCACCCCTCCACTTT.

The chain employs TRBV5-6 and TRBJ2-4, with 7 bases lining up with TRBD2. The CDR3 consists of 16 residues. Germline CDR1 reads SGHDT; CDR2 reads YYEEEE. J lost 5 bases, V lost 1 base, and 9 bases had no gene match. The CDR3 bases are TGTGCCAGCAGCTTGTTCGCGGGAGAAAGGGAAAACATTCAGTACTTC. Its protein is CASSLFAGERENIQYF.

This sequence joins TRBV9 and TRBJ2-7, with 7 bases fitting TRBD1. J gave up 3 bases and V 4 bases, and 7 bases lay outside the gene matches. The CDR3 is 14 residues long. Germline V gene sequence: CDR1 SGDLS, CDR2 YYNGEE. The CDR3 coding sequence is TGTGCCAGCAGCCCCTTACAGGGGAACTACGAGCAGTACTTC. Amino acids: CASSPLQGNYEQYF.

The chain has TRBV5-6 and TRBJ2-7, with 9 bases lining up with TRBD1. The ends lost 4 bases at V and 1 base at J; junction bases unmatched: 6. Germline CDR1 and CDR2: SGHDT and YYEEEE. This CDR3 comprises 15 residues. CDR3 residues: CASSRMGQGSYEQYF. The CDR3 DNA is TGTGCCAGCAGCCGCATGGGACAGGGATCCTACGAGCAGTACTTC.

The chain has TRBV28 and TRBJ2-5, with 7 bases identical to TRBD2. CDR3 length equals 14 residues. Trimming at V came to 4 bases and at J to 2 bases, leaving 4 bases not matched to a gene. CDR1 is MDHEN, CDR2 SYDVKM, per germline. This CDR3 reads CASSSAGIQETQYF. DNA for the CDR3: TGTGCCAGCAGTTCAGCGGGAATACAAGAGACCCAGTACTTC.

This clone is classed as medium-sized (0.01 to 0.1%). The chain links TRBV6-5 to TRBJ1-3, with TRBD1 matching over 7 bases. The CDR3 is 13 amino acids. Germline lookup yields CDR1 MNHEY and CDR2 SVGAGI. V dropped 5 bases and J dropped 8; count of bases not matched to a gene: 6. CDR3 coding DNA: TGTGCCAGCAGTCGACAGGGTTCACACACCATATATTTT. This gives the protein CASSRQGSHTIYF.

The chain combines TRBV12-5 with TRBJ1-2, with D tentatively TRBD1 (6 bases). The CDR3 contains 13 residues. The V gene's germline CDR1 is LGHNT and CDR2 FRNRAP. Trimming pared 7 bases from V and 5 bases from J, leaving 14 bases between. The CDR3 is CASDRGGLYGYTF. The CDR3 DNA reads as TGTGCTAGTGACCGGGGGGGCCTATATGGCTACACCTTC. Full variable domain (rest looked up from reference TRBV12-5 and TRBJ1-2): DARVTQTPRHKVTEMGQEVTMRCQPILGHNTVFWYRQTMMQGLELLAYFRNRAPLDDSGMPKDRFSAEMPDATLATLKIQPSEPRDSAVYFCASDRGGLYGYTFGSGTRLTVV.

The chain has TRBV10-3 and TRBJ2-7; D is possibly TRBD2 (7 bases). Per the germline V gene, CDR1 is ENHRY and CDR2 is SYGVKD. This CDR3 is 16 amino acids long. The V end lost 6 bases, the J end lost 0 bases, and 18 bases lay between the germline ends. The DNA of the CDR3 is TGTGCCATCAGCCCGGACAGCCGGGGGGCCTCCTACGAGCAGTACTTC. It translates to CAISPDSRGASYEQYF.

The rearrangement joins TRBV5-4 to TRBJ1-4; D unclear. The CDR3 length is 14 residues. V was trimmed by 2 bases and J by 5 bases, leaving 10 bases between them. Germline CDR1 and CDR2: SGHNT and YYREEE (reference sequence). CDR3 residues: CASSFYRLNEKLFF. The DNA of the CDR3 is TGTGCCAGCAGCTTCTACAGACTAAATGAAAAACTGTTTTTT. Variable domain in full (rest from reference TRBV5-4 and TRBJ1-4): ETGVTQSPTHLIKTRGQQVTLRCSSQSGHNTVSWYQQALGQGPQFIFQYYREEENGRGNFPPRFSGLQFPNYSSELNVNALELDDSALYLCASSFYRLNEKLFFGSGTQLSVL.

The chain carries TRBV11-2 and TRBJ1-3; possibly TRBD1 for D (5 bases). This CDR3 has 17 amino acids. V dropped 2 bases and J dropped 4 bases, with 18 bases sitting between them. The germline gives CDR1 SGHAT, CDR2 FQNNGV. In nucleotides, the CDR3 is TGTGCCAGCAGCTTATTAGGGGTCGAAAGGCGAGGAAACACCATATATTTT. Translation gives CASSLLGVERRGNTIYF.

The chain uses TRBV5-4 and TRBJ1-2; D might be TRBD1 (6 bases). This CDR3 is built from 16 residues. Germline loops: CDR1 SGHNT, CDR2 YYREEE (reference sequence). V lost 0 bases and J lost 4, with 16 bases in between. The chain's CDR3 is CASSLAPGQRSYGYTF. CDR3 nucleotide sequence: TGTGCCAGCAGCTTGGCCCCGGGACAACGAAGCTATGGCTACACCTTC.

This chain links TRBV7-9 with TRBJ1-4; D not certain. The CDR3 is 17 residues long. Germline values: CDR1 SEHNR, CDR2 FQNEAQ (reference sequence). Trimming took 1 base from V and 0 from J, leaving 12 bases between them. The CDR3 region has the DNA TGTGCCAGCAGCTTAGAAATGGGGAGAGCAACTAATGAAAAACTGTTTTTT. Protein product: CASSLEMGRATNEKLFF. The whole variable domain, filled in from reference TRBV7-9 and TRBJ1-4, reads DTGVSQNPRHKITKRGQNVTFRCDPISEHNRLYWYRQTLGQGPEFLTYFQNEAQLEKSRLLSDRFSAERPKGSFSTLEIQRTEQGDSAMYLCASSLEMGRATNEKLFFGSGTQLSVL.

The chain employs TRBV29-1 and TRBJ2-7, with a tentative D call TRBD2 (6 bases). CDR1 and CDR2 (germline): SQVTM, ANQGSEA. The CDR3 totals 13 residues. V lost 6 bases and J 6 bases, leaving 18 bases between the germline ends. The CDR3 protein is CSVSGTRMGEQYF. The CDR3 DNA reads as TGCAGCGTCTCGGGGACTCGGATGGGCGAGCAGTACTTC.

This clone was detected a few times. The chain has TRBV19 and TRBJ1-1, with D maybe TRBD1 (6 bases). Between the trimmed V and J ends, which lost 7 bases and 0 bases, there was a span of 15 bases. CDR3 length equals 15 residues. Germline V CDR1 and CDR2: LNHDA, SQIVND (reference sequence). The CDR3 loop is CASIPGHYLNTEAFF. The CDR3 region has the DNA TGTGCCAGTATCCCGGGACACTACCTGAACACTGAAGCTTTCTTT.

The chain uses TRBV29-1 and TRBJ2-7, with TRBD1 matching over 7 bases. This CDR3 is built from 13 residues. With 4 bases clipped from V and 2 bases from J, the junction kept 5 bases outside the gene matches. The V gene's germline CDR1 is SQVTM and CDR2 ANQGSEA. The CDR3 here is CSVAQTGPYEQYF. As DNA, the CDR3 is TGCAGCGTTGCCCAGACAGGGCCCTACGAGCAGTACTTC.

The V and J genes are TRBV19 and TRBJ1-5; tentative D call: TRBD1 (5 bases). The CDR3 is 14 amino acids. The germline gives CDR1 LNHDA, CDR2 SQIVND (reference sequence). V was clipped by 9 bases and J by 4 bases, with 16 bases between them. CDR3: CASYQGYLNQPQHF. Written as DNA, the CDR3 is TGTGCCAGCTACCAGGGCTACCTTAATCAGCCCCAGCATTTT.

The chain uses TRBV16 and TRBJ1-1; tentative D call: TRBD1 (6 bases). Germline V CDR1 and CDR2: KGHSY, FQNENV. The CDR3 totals 15 residues. Deletions cut 6 bases from V and 9 bases from J, with 23 bases between. The CDR3 DNA sequence: TGTGCCAGCAGTCTTACACGGCAGGGGCCACAAAAAGCTTTCTTT. This sequence encodes CASSLTRQGPQKAFF. The variable domain in full, completed from reference TRBV16 and TRBJ1-1, reads GEEVAQTPKHLVRGEGQKAKLYCAPIKGHSYVFWYQQVLKNEFKFLISFQNENVFDETGMPKERFSAKCLPNSPCSLEIQATKLEDSAVYFCASSLTRQGPQKAFFGQGTRLTVV.

The chain recombines TRBV7-9 with TRBJ2-2; possibly TRBD2 for D (6 bases). The CDR3 totals 18 residues. Germline values: CDR1 SEHNR, CDR2 FQNEAQ (reference sequence). Trimming took off 1 base at V and 2 bases at J, with 17 bases between the two ends. Written as DNA, the CDR3 is TGTGCCAGCAGCTTAGATGATAGAGGGGACTTAAACACCGGGGAGCTGTTTTTT. Translating gives CASSLDDRGDLNTGELFF.